Listed below are T cell receptor beta chains from one sample, sequenced in a study of early T cells in non-severe SARS-CoV-2 infection. TCRdb re-called the 5' RACE reads through MiXCR, storing one row per CDR3 protein. The sample contains around 99,000 distinct CDR3 sequences, approximately 17% of which appear only once. The sequencing here drew on whole blood, taken at baseline. All receptors derive from an adult who was a healthcare worker with PCR-confirmed SARS-CoV-2 infection or an uninfected control (not recorded which). Both conserved end residues are part of each CDR3. The order of the fields is V gene, J gene, clone size, D gene, CDR3 protein, CDR3 DNA. D genes are given only for firm matches. Where a row states a size, it is once, few, many or the class of an expanded clone; other rows omit it.

>TRBV6-1|TRBJ1-5|NA|NA
CASTSIMTDPYQPQHF
TGTGCCAGCACCTCAATCATGACAGATCCTTATCAGCCCCAGCATTTT
>TRBV4-2|TRBJ2-7|NA|NA
CASSQRAGPNYEQYF
TGTGCCAGCAGCCAACGCGCGGGACCCAACTACGAGCAGTACTTC
>TRBV20-1|TRBJ2-7|NA|NA
CSARKGLVDEQYF
TGCAGTGCTAGGAAGGGTTTGGTCGACGAGCAGTACTTC
>TRBV3-1|TRBJ1-5|few|NA
CASSQGTIGQPQHF
TGTGCCAGCAGCCAAGGGACAATCGGTCAGCCCCAGCATTTT
>TRBV21-1|TRBJ2-7|NA|NA
CASRKGTKKGGEQYF
TGTGCCAGCAGGAAGGGGACAAAAAAAGGAGGCGAGCAGTACTTC
>TRBV27|TRBJ1-1|few|NA
CASSELGLGNTEAFF
TGTGCCAGCAGTGAGCTGGGACTAGGGAACACTGAAGCTTTCTTT
>TRBV19|TRBJ2-1|NA|NA
CASSIARRSEQFF
TGTGCCAGTAGTATAGCTCGGAGGAGTGAGCAGTTCTTC
>TRBV20-1|TRBJ2-1|NA|NA
CSATLYRSYNEQFF
TGCAGTGCTACCCTCTACCGCTCCTACAATGAGCAGTTCTTC
>TRBV20-1|TRBJ1-5|NA|NA
CSAPGQHNQPQHF
TGCAGTGCTCCCGGACAGCACAATCAGCCCCAGCATTTT
>TRBV2|TRBJ2-1|few|NA
CASSQDRTNEQFF
TGTGCCAGCAGTCAGGACAGAACCAATGAGCAGTTCTTC
>TRBV12-3/TRBV12-4|TRBJ2-4|many|NA
CASSLWDGQNIQYF
TGTGCCAGCAGTTTATGGGACGGACAAAACATTCAGTACTTC
>TRBV20-1|TRBJ2-1|NA|TRBD2
CSARGPQGGEQFF
TGCAGTGCTAGAGGCCCGCAGGGAGGGGAGCAGTTCTTC
>TRBV19|TRBJ2-2|NA|TRBD2
CASIDRLAGHTGELFF
TGTGCCAGTATCGACAGACTAGCGGGGCACACCGGGGAGCTGTTTTTT
>TRBV28|TRBJ2-1|NA|NA
CASSFDRGINEQFF
TGTGCCAGCAGTTTCGATCGTGGGATCAATGAGCAGTTCTTC
>TRBV6-1|TRBJ2-7|NA|NA
CASSEGPFAYEQYF
TGTGCCAGCAGTGAAGGACCGTTTGCCTACGAGCAGTACTTC
>TRBV6-2/TRBV6-3|TRBJ2-1|few|TRBD1
CASRLRGRFYNEQFF
TGTGCCAGCAGACTCAGGGGGCGATTCTACAATGAGCAGTTCTTC
>TRBV20-1|TRBJ2-1|NA|NA
CSVWDEQFF
TGCAGTGTGTGGGATGAGCAGTTCTTC
>TRBV5-4|TRBJ1-4|few|TRBD1
CASSSWDSYATNEKLFF
TGTGCCAGCAGCTCGTGGGACAGTTATGCAACTAATGAAAAACTGTTTTTT
>TRBV20-1|TRBJ2-3|NA|NA
CSALRWDVADTQYF
TGCAGTGCGCTGCGGTGGGACGTGGCAGATACGCAGTATTTT
>TRBV4-3|TRBJ2-7|many|TRBD2
CASSQEGTNWRAGVSEQYF
TGCGCCAGCAGCCAAGAAGGGACTAATTGGCGAGCGGGAGTGAGCGAGCAGTACTTC
>TRBV6-2/TRBV6-3|TRBJ2-5|NA|NA
CASSYPPVGYLETQYF
TGTGCCAGCAGTTACCCGCCCGTAGGGTACTTAGAGACCCAGTACTTC
>TRBV5-4|TRBJ2-5|NA|NA
CASSLGGEETQYF
TGTGCCAGCAGCTTGGGGGGTGAAGAGACCCAGTACTTC
>TRBV10-3|TRBJ2-7|NA|TRBD1
CAIMDRGNKQYF
TGTGCCATCATGGACAGGGGCAATAAGCAGTACTTC
>TRBV28|TRBJ2-5|NA|NA
CASSSGGLETQYF
TGTGCCAGCAGTTCTGGGGGTTTAGAGACCCAGTACTTC